These 7 T cell receptor beta chains were all obtained from the same sample, sequenced in a study of neurological immune-mediated disorders. MiXCR, run by TCRdb on the 5' RACE reads, gives a single entry per CDR3 protein. The data hold 45,000 to 50,000 distinct CDR3 sequences, with approximately 2.8% observed a single time. The sample comprised PBMCs. These receptors all stem from a woman aged 50 to 65 with multiple sclerosis.

This clonotype was seen at least ten times. The gene calls are TRBV7-6 and TRBJ1-2, with TRBD1 matching 9 bases. Germline CDR1 is SGHVS and CDR2 is FNYEAQ. V shed 1 base, J shed 5 bases, and the junction held 2 bases outside the gene matches. CDR3 length equals 14 residues. CDR3 nucleotide sequence: TGTGCCAGCAGCTTAGATGACAGGGGGTATGGCTACACCTTC. Its protein product is CASSLDDRGYGYTF.

Ten or more counts support this clonotype. The chain links TRBV15 to TRBJ1-1, with 11 bases aligning to TRBD1. The CDR3 contains 15 residues. Germline CDR1 is LNHNV and CDR2 is YYDKDF (reference sequence). The V gene end was trimmed by 2 bases and the J gene end by 4 bases; junction bases not matched to a gene: 3. The CDR3 sequence is CATSRLGTGGTEAFF. CDR3 nucleotide sequence: TGTGCCACCAGCAGATTGGGGACAGGGGGCACTGAAGCTTTCTTT.

This clonotype appeared many times. This chain joins TRBV15 and TRBJ1-1; D not certain. The CDR3 is 15 residues long. Germline lookup yields CDR1 LNHNV and CDR2 YYDKDF (reference sequence). V was cut by 0 bases and J by 8 bases, with 16 bases left in between. The CDR3 reads CATSRDLIKGKEAFF. CDR3 coding DNA: TGTGCCACCAGCAGAGATCTTATAAAGGGCAAGGAAGCTTTCTTT.

This clonotype was seen at least ten times. The chain recombines TRBV18 with TRBJ2-3; possible D gene TRBD1, 6 bases. This CDR3 is built from 14 residues. CDR1 and CDR2 (germline): KGHSH, LQKENI. The ends were cut back, 10 bases at V and 2 bases at J, with 16 bases in the middle. CDR3 coding DNA: TGTGCCACGAACTGGGGGCGGCACACAGATACGCAGTATTTT. It codes for CATNWGRHTDTQYF.

There are many counts of this clonotype. This rearrangement joins TRBV5-1 to TRBJ2-1; D remains ambiguous. Germline assignment: CDR1 SGHRS and CDR2 YFSETQ. The CDR3 consists of 14 residues. V was clipped by 0 bases and J by 6 bases, with 10 bases between them. CDR3 DNA: TGCGCCAGCAGCTTGGATGCGGTCTCCAATGAGCAGTTCTTC. Translation gives CASSLDAVSNEQFF.

This clonotype was counted many times. The chain uses TRBV9 and TRBJ1-1, with 11 bases lining up with TRBD1. Germline V CDR1 and CDR2: SGDLS, YYNGEE. Trimming took 4 bases from V and 6 from J; bases not matched to a gene: 5. The CDR3 totals 14 residues. CDR3 in DNA: TGTGCCAGCAGCCCCAGGACAGGGGGCTCTGAAGCTTTCTTT. Protein sequence: CASSPRTGGSEAFF.

This clonotype came up many times. V gene TRBV5-1 combines with J gene TRBJ2-6; 7 bases fit TRBD2. The CDR3 consists of 17 residues. Unmatched junction bases numbered 6, after V lost 0 bases and J lost 3 bases. Germline values: CDR1 SGHRS, CDR2 YFSETQ. The CDR3 is CASSLVGGPSGANVLTF. The DNA for the CDR3 is TGCGCCAGCAGCTTGGTGGGAGGGCCCAGTGGGGCCAACGTCCTGACTTTC.